Included here is one TCR delta chain sequence, with context. Its antigen is not yet known. One end of the junction fails to match germline, which may point to a read error. The same CDR3 arises from other DNA sequences in this sample as well. This sample was sequenced with an Illumina MiSeq. TCRdb reprocessed the public reads with the caller CATT; rows with the same DNA were merged afterwards. Counted in this sample were 1,500 to 2,000 delta-chain clones; more than 35% of them appeared once. About 15% of the sample lies in the top ten. This sample is drawn from a study of gamma-delta chains in newborns, infants, children (dated by TCRdb to about 2019). In the study overall: According to the study title, microbial exposure causes polyclonal expansion of innate gammadelta T cells right after birth. How innate gammadelta T cell populations in human newborns were shaped by microbial exposure immediately after birth was investigated in the study.

From the cysteine through the phenylalanine, the CDR3 covers 18 amino acids. Only the CDR3 portion is preserved as DNA: 54 bases, with reading frame beginning at the first base. The germline V gene specifies TSWWSYY as CDR1 and QGS as CDR2. This sequence was found in a child who had a fever. The receptor chain draws on TRDV1 and TRDJ1, and 8 junction bases match TRDD3. The source material was blood. The DNA reads as follows: TGTGCTCTTCTACTTCCCTGGGGGACAATCGGCTACCACGATAAGCTCATCTTT. This translates into CALLLPWGTIGYHDKLIF.